Listed below are T cell receptor beta chains from one sample, sequenced in a study of Ad26.COV2.S vaccination and SARS-CoV-2 variants. This table comes from immunoSEQ multiplex PCR, and its TCRdb copy is limited to in-frame clones, with some not included. The table records about 460,000 clones, nearly 90% of them present only once. This sample comprised peripheral blood, obtained in a trial of Ad26.COV2.S vaccine versus placebo. The receptors were gathered from a person between 18 and 59 years old who received the Ad26.COV2.S COVID-19 vaccine or a placebo. Both conserved end residues are part of each CDR3. Size tells how often a clone was seen (once, few, many) or the class of an expanded clone, and some rows leave it out.

J: TRBJ1-2
V: TRBV12-3/TRBV12-4
size: -
CDR3: CASSFTVRYGYTF

J: TRBJ1-1
V: TRBV5-4
size: -
CDR3: CASSVSGARDTEAFF

J: TRBJ1-6
V: TRBV3-1/TRBV3-2
size: -
CDR3: CASSTTQDRKQNSPLHF

J: TRBJ2-7
V: TRBV29-1
size: few
CDR3: CSVASQVTYEQYF

J: TRBJ2-1
V: TRBV5-1
size: -
CDR3: CASSMLAGVNEQFF

J: TRBJ1-1
V: TRBV6-2/TRBV6-3
size: -
CDR3: CASSYSPGPRLTEAFF

J: TRBJ1-1
V: TRBV5-8
size: -
CDR3: CASSLGWSGVVRAFF

J: TRBJ2-7
V: TRBV6-2/TRBV6-3
size: -
CDR3: CASSYVGGEQYF

J: TRBJ2-7
V: TRBV11-2
size: -
CDR3: CASTLPGAHEQYF

J: TRBJ2-5
V: TRBV6-1
size: -
CDR3: CASSEGSETQYF

J: TRBJ1-4
V: TRBV7-9
size: -
CDR3: CASSLESAGKLFF

J: TRBJ2-7
V: TRBV7-9
size: once
CDR3: CASSLEYTYEQYF

J: TRBJ2-1
V: TRBV3-1/TRBV3-2
size: -
CDR3: CASSQDYNEQFF

J: TRBJ1-4
V: TRBV6-6
size: -
CDR3: CASSPRGSTNEKLFF

J: TRBJ1-2
V: TRBV4-1
size: once
CDR3: CASSPAGQAIYGYTF

J: TRBJ2-2
V: TRBV28
size: -
CDR3: CASSFGSGSFLANTGELFF

J: TRBJ2-2
V: TRBV7-3
size: -
CDR3: CASSLIGTGSVYTGELFF

J: TRBJ2-5
V: TRBV3-1/TRBV3-2
size: -
CDR3: CASSQEGLQETQYF

J: TRBJ1-3
V: TRBV18
size: -
CDR3: CASGASTGSYGNTIYF

J: TRBJ2-7
V: TRBV27
size: once
CDR3: CASAVMPLGSYEQYF

J: TRBJ1-1
V: TRBV7-3
size: few
CDR3: CASSFDRIMNTEAFF

J: TRBJ1-1
V: TRBV7-9
size: -
CDR3: CASSLGTGQAEAFF

J: TRBJ1-4
V: TRBV29-1
size: -
CDR3: CSVLSTGTGDKKLFF

J: TRBJ2-6
V: TRBV7-9
size: -
CDR3: CASRTRDSFGDSGANVLTF